This paragraph reports one T cell receptor beta chain. The antigen remains undetermined. This specimen belongs to a study of graft-versus-host responses after intestinal transplantation. The CDR3 has 15 residues. Germline values: CDR1 SQVTM, CDR2 ANQGSEA. Trimming took 4 bases from V and 0 from J, leaving 16 bases between them. TCRdb's table, derived via immunoSEQ multiplex PCR, lists solely in-frame clones and lacks some. This table has about 120,000 clones, just under 95% appearing once. The TCR was taken from a human donor who was the organ donor for an intestinal transplant. The chain recombines TRBV29-1 with TRBJ2-7; TRBD1 is a possible D gene (7 bases). The sequencing here drew on unstimulated CD8+ T cells sorted from spleen or lymph node cells, taken before transplant. CDR3 coding DNA: TGCAGCGTTGGAGGGGTGCGGGACAGCTCCTACGAGCAGTACTTC. This gives the protein CSVGGVRDSSYEQYF.